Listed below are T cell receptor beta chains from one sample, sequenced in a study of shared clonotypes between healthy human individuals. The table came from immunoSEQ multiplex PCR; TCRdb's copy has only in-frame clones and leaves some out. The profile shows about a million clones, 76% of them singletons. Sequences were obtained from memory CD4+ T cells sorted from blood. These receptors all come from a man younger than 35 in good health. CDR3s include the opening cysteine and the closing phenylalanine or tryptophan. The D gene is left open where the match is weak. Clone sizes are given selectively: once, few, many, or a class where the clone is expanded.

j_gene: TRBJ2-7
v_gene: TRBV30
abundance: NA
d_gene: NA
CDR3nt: TGTGCCTGGAGTATAGGGGGGTACTCCTACGAGCAGTACTTC
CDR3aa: CAWSIGGYSYEQYF

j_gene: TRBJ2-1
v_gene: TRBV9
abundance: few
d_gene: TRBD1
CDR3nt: TGTGCCAGCAGCCCCCAACGGGGGACAGGGGTTAATGAGCAGTTCTTC
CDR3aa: CASSPQRGTGVNEQFF

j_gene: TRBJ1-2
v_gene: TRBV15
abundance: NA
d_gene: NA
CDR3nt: TGTGCCACCAGCAGAGAGGACAAGAACTATGGCTACACCTTC
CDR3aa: CATSREDKNYGYTF

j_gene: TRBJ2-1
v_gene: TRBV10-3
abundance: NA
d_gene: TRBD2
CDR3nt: TGTGCCATCAGGAACGAGCGGGGGAGCTCCTACAATGAGCAGTTCTTC
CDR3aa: CAIRNERGSSYNEQFF

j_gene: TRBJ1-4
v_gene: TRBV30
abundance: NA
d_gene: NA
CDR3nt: TGTGCCTGGAGTGTGGGTTGGTATAATGAAAAACTGTTTTTT
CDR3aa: CAWSVGWYNEKLFF

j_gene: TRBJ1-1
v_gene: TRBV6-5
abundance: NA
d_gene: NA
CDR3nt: TGTGCCAGCAGTTATGAGAGAGGAACTGAAGCTTTCTTT
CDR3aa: CASSYERGTEAFF

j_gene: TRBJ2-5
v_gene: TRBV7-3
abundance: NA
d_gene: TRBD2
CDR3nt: TGTGCCAGCAGTTTTAGCGGGGGTCTCCAAGAGACCCAGTACTTC
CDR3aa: CASSFSGGLQETQYF

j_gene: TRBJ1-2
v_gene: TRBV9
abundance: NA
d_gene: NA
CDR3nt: TGTGCCAGCAGCGTAGCCTTAAGTGGGGGTGGCGGCTACACCTTC
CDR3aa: CASSVALSGGGGYTF

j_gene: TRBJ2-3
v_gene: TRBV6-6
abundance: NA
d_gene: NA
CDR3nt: TGTGCCAGCAGTAGTAGGGGTAGCGGCCTCCCAGATACGCAGTATTTT
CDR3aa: CASSSRGSGLPDTQYF

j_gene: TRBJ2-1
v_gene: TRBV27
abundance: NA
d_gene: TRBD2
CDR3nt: TGTGCCAGCAAGGTTACGGGAGGGCCGGACAATGAGCAGTTCTTC
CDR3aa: CASKVTGGPDNEQFF

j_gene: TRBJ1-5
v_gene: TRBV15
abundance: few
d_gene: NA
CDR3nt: TGTGCCACCAGTCGAGAGGAAATAAATCAGCCCCAGCATTTT
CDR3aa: CATSREEINQPQHF

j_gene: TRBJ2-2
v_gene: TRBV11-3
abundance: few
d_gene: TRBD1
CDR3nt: TGTGCCAGCAGCCCCGGGACAGGGAACACCGGGGAGCTGTTTTTT
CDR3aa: CASSPGTGNTGELFF

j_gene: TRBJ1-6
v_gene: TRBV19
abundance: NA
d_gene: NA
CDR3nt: TGTGCCAGTAGGTGGGGGCATAATTCACCCCTCCACTTT
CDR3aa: CASRWGHNSPLHF

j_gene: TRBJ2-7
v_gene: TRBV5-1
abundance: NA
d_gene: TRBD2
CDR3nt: TGCGCCAGCAGCTTCACGGGCAGCCGGGGGGGACTGGAGCAGTACTTC
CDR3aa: CASSFTGSRGGLEQYF

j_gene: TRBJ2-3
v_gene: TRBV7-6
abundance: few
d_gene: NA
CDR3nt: TGTGCCAGCGGATCTAGTCTCCGGCCAGATACGCAGTATTTT
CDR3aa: CASGSSLRPDTQYF

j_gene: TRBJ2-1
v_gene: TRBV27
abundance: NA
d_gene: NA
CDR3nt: TGTGCCAGCAGTGCCCGACCCACAGGGACTAACAATGAGCAGTTCTTC
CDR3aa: CASSARPTGTNNEQFF

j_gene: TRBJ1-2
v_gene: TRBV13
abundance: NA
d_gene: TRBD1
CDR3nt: TGTGCCAGCAGCCCAGGACAGGGTAGCTATGGCTACACCTTC
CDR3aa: CASSPGQGSYGYTF

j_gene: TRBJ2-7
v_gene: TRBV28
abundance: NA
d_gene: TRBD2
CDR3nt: TGTGCCAGCAGTTTCCCCACCATGGGGGGGTCCTCCTACGAGCAGTACTTC
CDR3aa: CASSFPTMGGSSYEQYF

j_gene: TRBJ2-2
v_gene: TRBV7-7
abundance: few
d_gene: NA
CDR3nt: TGTGCTAGCAGCATCCAAGGGTACACCGGGGAGCTGTTTTTT
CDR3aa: CASSIQGYTGELFF

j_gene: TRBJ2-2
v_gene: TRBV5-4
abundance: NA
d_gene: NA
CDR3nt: TGTGCCAGCAGCTTAGGAAGCCAGGGGAACACCGGGGAGCTGTTTTTT
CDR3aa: CASSLGSQGNTGELFF

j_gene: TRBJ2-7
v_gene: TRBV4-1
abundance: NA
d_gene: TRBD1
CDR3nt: TGCGCCAGCAGCCAAGATATGAGTAGGGACAGGGGCTACGAGCAGTACTTC
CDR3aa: CASSQDMSRDRGYEQYF

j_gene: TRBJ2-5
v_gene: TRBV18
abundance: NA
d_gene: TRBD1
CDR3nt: TGTGCCAGCTCACCAATGGACAGGGGGGAGACCCAGTACTTC
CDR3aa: CASSPMDRGETQYF

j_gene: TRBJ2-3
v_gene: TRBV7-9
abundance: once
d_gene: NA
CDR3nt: TGTGCCAGTGGGGACTGGAGCACAGATACGCAGTATTTT
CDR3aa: CASGDWSTDTQYF

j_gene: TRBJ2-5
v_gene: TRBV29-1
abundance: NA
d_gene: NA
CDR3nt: TGCAGCGTTGGAGGGGGAGGGGAGACCCAGTACTTC
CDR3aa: CSVGGGGETQYF

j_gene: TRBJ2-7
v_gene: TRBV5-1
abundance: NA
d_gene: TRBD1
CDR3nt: TGCGCCAGCAGCCCACGGACAGGGATTGAGGGGGAGCAGTACTTC
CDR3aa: CASSPRTGIEGEQYF

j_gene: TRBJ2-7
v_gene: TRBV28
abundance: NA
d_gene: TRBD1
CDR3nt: TGTGCCAGCAGTTTAGGGGACAGGGACTACGAGCAGTACTTC
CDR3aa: CASSLGDRDYEQYF

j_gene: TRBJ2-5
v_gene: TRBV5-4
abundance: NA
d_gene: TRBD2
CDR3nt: TGTGCCAGCAGCTTGGGCGGTAGCGGGGAAGAGACCCAGTACTTC
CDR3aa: CASSLGGSGEETQYF

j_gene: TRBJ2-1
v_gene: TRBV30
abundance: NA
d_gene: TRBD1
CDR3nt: TGTGCCGGGTTGACAGGGGGCAATGAGCAGTTCTTC
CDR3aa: CAGLTGGNEQFF

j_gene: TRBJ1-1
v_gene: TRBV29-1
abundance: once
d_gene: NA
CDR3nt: TGCAGCGTTGGACGGTTAGAAGTAGAAGCTTTCTTT
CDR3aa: CSVGRLEVEAFF